This T cell receptor beta chain stems from a study of cytomegalovirus exposure and HLA in healthy donors. Both 60 Vbeta primers and 13 Jbeta primers went into the PCR. The protocol was immunoSEQ multiplex PCR, while the TCRdb copy is restricted to in-frame clones and leaves out a portion. The profile shows roughly 150,000 clones, 50% to 75% of them singletons. The specimen was PBMCs. The clonotype comes from a woman aged 25 to 39 in good health and CMV-seropositive.

The CDR3 DNA sequence: TGTGCCAGCGGATCCGGGACTAGCGGGAGGAGCTCCTACAATGAGCAGTTCTTC. This translates into CASGSGTSGRSSYNEQFF. This sequence joins TRBV27 and TRBJ2-1, with 15 bases lining up with TRBD2. With 8 bases clipped from V and 0 bases from J, the junction kept 8 bases outside the gene matches. The CDR3 is 18 residues long. Germline-derived CDR1 and CDR2 are MNHEY and SMNVEV (reference sequence).